This TCR beta chain comes out of a study of tumor-infiltrating lymphocytes in primary liver carcinoma. Turning to the study itself: Per sample, productive TCRbeta reads numbered roughly 3.5 to 7.13 million, similar across tissue types.

Notes on this clonotype: Its antigen is still unknown.

Trimming took off 6 bases at V and 6 bases at J, with 8 bases between the two ends. This CDR3 contains 11 residues. Per the germline V gene, CDR1 is MNHNY and CDR2 is SVGAGI (reference sequence). Study-wide findings and caveats: The difference in top-250-clone fraction between tumors and blood was significant, favoring tumors (p = 0.039).

It was unsorted whole blood that yielded blood RNA, and germline DNA was also extracted. With around 490 ng total RNA as template and a constant-region primer, TCR beta cDNA was made. Libraries for TCR beta were built through three nested multiplex PCR rounds, which together made up a slightly modified ARM-PCR procedure. The first two PCR rounds used TRBV1-TRBV30 primers with a Cbeta primer, approximately 10 cycles each. TCRdb reprocessed the multiplex PCR reads with MiXCR, giving one entry per CDR3 protein. The sample has fewer than 350,000 distinct CDR3 sequences, approximately 60% seen once; the top ten hold more than 8.5%.

The sample taken for sequencing was peripheral blood. The gene calls are TRBV6-6 and TRBJ1-1; D unresolved. The receptor's source is a man aged 40-55 years with primary liver carcinoma and hepatitis B virus infection. The CDR3 sequence: CASRYGPEAFF. The CDR3 coding sequence is TGTGCCAGCAGATACGGACCTGAAGCTTTCTTT.